Below are 2 T cell receptor beta chains sequenced from a single sample in a study of CD8 T cells in ankylosing spondylitis. General study points: What seemed typical of ankylosing spondylitis blood was a TCR beta motif built from 8 or 9 highly homologous variants.

The antigens of these receptors remain unknown. TCRdb reanalysed the 5' RACE reads using MiXCR and keeps one entry per CDR3 protein. The repertoire holds more than 300,000 distinct CDR3 sequences, with 6.5% to 10% as singletons. Input material: blood, either unsorted or a sorted T cell fraction (not recorded which). These receptor sequences come from a male donor with ankylosing spondylitis.

The table lists this clonotype with many counts. This rearrangement joins TRBV29-1 to TRBJ2-3; possible D gene TRBD2, 6 bases. Germline CDR1 SQVTM, CDR2 ANQGSEA. Trimming took off 8 bases at V and 6 bases at J, with 21 bases between the two ends. This CDR3 is 14 amino acids long. CDR3 sequence: CSWLDGGVRDTQYF. DNA for the CDR3: TGCAGCTGGCTTGACGGGGGAGTTAGGGATACGCAGTATTTT.

Written as DNA, the CDR3 is TGTGCCAGCAGCGAGACACTTTCCCATGAGCAGTTCTTC. The encoded protein is CASSETLSHEQFF. The chain carries TRBV9 and TRBJ2-1; D unclear. CDR1 is SGDLS and CDR2 is YYNGEE in the germline V gene. This CDR3 has 13 amino acids. V was shortened by 3 bases and J by 8 bases, with 12 bases between the two germline ends.